The entry that follows covers one T cell receptor beta chain sequence. Its target is not known. Blood PBMC samples: pre-vaccination, two weeks post third vaccination, and at tumor progression. This entry is derived from a study of glioma-infiltrating T cells after dendritic cell vaccination. Whole-study context: Three intradermal dendritic cell vaccine injections were given every two weeks. Whole-study findings and limits: Estimated pretreatment TIL content predicted outcome after dendritic cell vaccination.

Profiling relied on immunoSEQ multiplex PCR, and the TCRdb table lists in-frame clones only, not all of them. The top ten hold under 2.5% of the sample, which has tens of thousands of clones, roughly four fifths seen once. Germline loops: CDR1 LNHDA, CDR2 SQIVND (reference sequence). V gave up 11 bases and J gave up 3 bases, with 8 bases separating them. CDR3 size: 11 residues. The chain couples TRBV19 to TRBJ1-3; no reliable D call. This TCR came from a human donor with glioblastoma. Here the sequenced sample was blood, taken before dendritic cell vaccination. The CDR3 is CASRSGNTIYF. CDR3 DNA sequence: TGTGCCTCACGCAGTGGAAACACCATATATTTT.